This record concerns one TCR beta chain sequence. Its antigen is not known. Germline loops: CDR1 SQVTM, CDR2 ANQGSEA. V shed 1 base, J shed 7 bases, and the junction held 2 bases outside the gene matches. The CDR3 covers 15 residues. Quantitative 5'-RACE with molecular barcodes produced the TCR beta libraries. A single record per CDR3 protein comes from TCRdb applying MiXCR to the 5' RACE reads. The table has roughly 700,000 distinct CDR3 sequences, 15% to 20% seen once; the top ten hold under 20%. This record comes from a study of CD8 T cells in ankylosing spondylitis. Points from the study as a whole: Past studies reported some motif variants in reactive arthritis synovial fluid and blood. Blood from ankylosing spondylitis patients appeared to carry a characteristic roughly 8-variant TCR beta motif. Disease-linked clones reportedly showed significant enrichment in matched ankylosing spondylitis synovial fluid.

Specimen: blood, either unsorted or a sorted T cell fraction (not recorded which). The chain carries TRBV29-1 and TRBJ1-6; 12 bases map to TRBD1. This receptor was identified in a male donor with ankylosing spondylitis. CDR3 residues: CSVEVGTGGNSPLHF. DNA for the CDR3: TGCAGCGTTGAAGTAGGGACAGGGGGCAATTCACCCCTCCACTTT.